The 24 T cell receptor beta chains in this list originate from one sample, sequenced in a study of blood T cell repertoires in COVID-19. Assay used: immunoSEQ multiplex PCR; TCRdb lists only in-frame clones, some missing. The sample lists 30,000 to 40,000 clones, 88% seen once, with around 2.4% in the top ten. Sequencing was carried out using peripheral blood. The receptors here all came from a human donor in a cohort sampled during active COVID-19.

The J gene is TRBJ2-7, the V gene TRBV5-6; 9 nucleotides match TRBD1. CDR3 size: 15 residues. The V segment lost 2 bases and the J segment 6 bases; nucleotides outside the gene matches: 9. The germline gives CDR1 SGHDT, CDR2 YYEEEE. In DNA, the CDR3 is TGTGCCAGCAGCTTCGAACAGGGGGCGGTCGGCGAGCAGTACTTC. Amino acid sequence: CASSFEQGAVGEQYF.

The V and J genes are TRBV29-1 and TRBJ2-2, with D unclear. Germline lookup yields CDR1 SQVTM and CDR2 ANQGSEA. Trimming took 7 bases from V and 4 from J, leaving 7 bases between them. The CDR3 consists of 11 residues. The CDR3 protein is CSGGVTGELFF. CDR3 nucleotide sequence: TGCAGCGGAGGAGTCACCGGGGAGCTGTTTTTT.

The chain recombines TRBV6-1 with TRBJ2-7; D is undetermined. V lost 3 bases and J 2 bases, leaving 11 bases between the germline ends. Germline V gene sequence: CDR1 MNHNS, CDR2 SASEGT. The CDR3 is made up of 14 amino acids. The CDR3 region is CASSDFRGPYEQYF. CDR3 in DNA: TGTGCCAGCAGTGATTTTCGTGGGCCCTACGAGCAGTACTTC.

The chain uses TRBV7-2 and TRBJ2-4; D may be TRBD1 (6 bases). Germline lookup yields CDR1 SGHTA and CDR2 FQGNSA. CDR3 size: 16 residues. Trimming cost V 3 bases and J 5 bases, with 17 bases left between them. The CDR3 region has the DNA TGTGCCAGCAGCTTTTCCCGCGGCAGGGGCCAAAACATTCAGTACTTC. This translates into CASSFSRGRGQNIQYF.

This chain uses TRBV18 with TRBJ2-7; TRBD1 agrees at 8 bases. Germline-derived CDR1 and CDR2 are KGHSH and LQKENI. The junction had 8 bases not matched to a gene; V was cut back by 5 bases and J by 5 bases. The CDR3 is 14 residues long. The CDR3 coding sequence is TGTGCCAGCTCATCGCAGGGGGCGCGAGACGAGCAGTACTTC. Translation gives CASSSQGARDEQYF.

The gene calls are TRBV5-1 and TRBJ2-3; TRBD2 matches at 7 bases. The V segment lost 4 bases and the J segment 2 bases; nucleotides outside the gene matches: 13. CDR3 length equals 17 residues. The V gene's germline CDR1 is SGHRS and CDR2 YFSETQ. The CDR3 here is CASSALWAGDSTDTQYF. The CDR3 DNA sequence: TGCGCCAGCAGCGCCTTATGGGCGGGGGATTCCACAGATACGCAGTATTTT.

V is TRBV6-5 and J is TRBJ2-7; D is perhaps TRBD2 (6 bases). V shed 2 bases and J shed 2 bases, with 13 bases lying between them. The CDR3 has 15 amino acids. From germline, CDR1 is MNHEY and CDR2 SVGAGI. DNA for the CDR3: TGTGCCAGCAGTTACGGGCGGGGAATTACCTACGAGCAGTACTTC. Translated: CASSYGRGITYEQYF.

The chain recombines TRBV5-8 with TRBJ2-2; the D is unclear. This CDR3 region has 12 residues. Germline loops: CDR1 SGHTS, CDR2 YDEGEE. V shed 5 bases and J shed 6 bases, with 8 bases lying between them. The CDR3, as DNA: TGTGCCAGCAGTCGAGTCCCCGGGGAGCTGTTTTTT. Encoded protein: CASSRVPGELFF.

The chain uses TRBV10-2 and TRBJ1-2; D gene unclear. The CDR3 sequence is 17 residues long. CDR1 is WSHSY and CDR2 is SAAADI in the germline V gene. The V end lost 0 bases, the J end lost 4 bases, and 18 bases lay between the germline ends. CDR3 sequence: CASSESTRTSKFYGYTF. The CDR3 coding sequence is TGCGCCAGCAGTGAGTCGACTAGGACGAGCAAATTCTATGGCTACACCTTC.

The chain carries TRBV19 and TRBJ2-7; 9 bases align to TRBD1. The CDR3 is 14 amino acids. Unmatched junction bases numbered 4, after V lost 5 bases and J lost 2 bases. Germline CDR1 reads LNHDA; CDR2 reads SQIVND (reference sequence). Here the CDR3 DNA reads TGTGCCAGTAGTCCGGGACAGGGAGCCTACGAGCAGTACTTC. It translates to CASSPGQGAYEQYF. Drawing the rest from reference TRBV19 and TRBJ2-7, the complete variable domain is DGGITQSPKYLFRKEGQNVTLSCEQNLNHDAMYWYRQDPGQGLRLIYYSQIVNDFQKGDIAEGYSVSREKKESFPLTVTSAQKNPTAFYLCASSPGQGAYEQYFGPGTRLTVT.

To note about this clone: The sample holds other DNA sequences that translate to the same CDR3. The chain employs TRBV5-1 and TRBJ2-7, with 7 bases that match TRBD1. The junction had 3 bases not matched to a gene; V was cut back by 0 bases and J by 3 bases. Germline V gives CDR1 SGHRS, CDR2 YFSETQ. This CDR3 comprises 14 residues. CDR3 sequence: CASSLGQGGYEQYF. The CDR3 nucleotides are TGCGCCAGCAGCTTGGGACAGGGTGGCTACGAGCAGTACTTC.

The rearrangement joins TRBV7-6 to TRBJ1-4, with D unresolved. The CDR3 sequence is 15 residues long. V gave up 5 bases and J gave up 4 bases, with 14 bases separating them. CDR1 is SGHVS, CDR2 FNYEAQ, per germline. CDR3 loop: CASSADKSRNEKLFF. CDR3 DNA: TGTGCCAGCAGCGCAGACAAGTCCCGTAATGAAAAACTGTTTTTT.

The rearrangement uses TRBV7-3 and TRBJ2-1; the D gene is possibly TRBD1 (5 bases). CDR3 size: 12 residues. Trimming took off 2 bases at V and 7 bases at J, with 6 bases between the two ends. Germline V lookup: CDR1 SGHTA, CDR2 FQGTGA. The CDR3 region has the DNA TGTGCCAGCAGCTTATCAGGGAATGAGCAGTTCTTC. Protein sequence: CASSLSGNEQFF.

Only one count was recorded for this clone. The rearrangement links TRBV6-6 to TRBJ2-1; 11 bases map to TRBD2. Per germline, CDR1 MNHNY and CDR2 SVGAGI (reference sequence). V was pared by 6 bases and J by 0 bases, with 4 bases of the junction left unmatched. The CDR3 totals 16 residues. Written as DNA, the CDR3 is TGTGCCAGCAGACCCACTAGCGGGGGCTCCTACAATGAGCAGTTCTTC. Encoded protein: CASRPTSGGSYNEQFF.

The chain has TRBV30 and TRBJ2-3; 8 bases line up with TRBD2. The CDR3 runs 13 residues. The V segment lost 4 bases and the J segment 6 bases; nucleotides outside the gene matches: 6. Germline V gene data show CDR1 as GTSNPN and CDR2 as SVGIG (reference sequence). The CDR3: CAWNREGFDTQYF. The CDR3 region has the DNA TGTGCCTGGAACCGGGAGGGTTTTGATACGCAGTATTTT.

V and J are TRBV11-2 and TRBJ1-1; D call uncertain. V lost 4 bases to trimming and J lost 0 bases, with 15 bases between them. Per the germline V gene, CDR1 is SGHAT and CDR2 is FQNNGV. The CDR3 loop spans 16 amino acids. CDR3 amino acids: CASSSGGWMVNTEAFF. The CDR3 DNA is TGTGCCAGCAGCTCCGGCGGGTGGATGGTGAACACTGAAGCTTTCTTT. Looking up the rest from reference TRBV11-2 and TRBJ1-1 gives the full variable domain: EAGVAQSPRYKIIEKRQSVAFWCNPISGHATLYWYQQILGQGPKLLIQFQNNGVVDDSQLPKDRFSAERLKGVDSTLKIQPAKLEDSAVYLCASSSGGWMVNTEAFFGQGTRLTVV.

The V and J genes are TRBV27 and TRBJ2-7, with a tentative D call TRBD2 (5 bases). CDR1 and CDR2 (germline): MNHEY, SMNVEV (reference sequence). The CDR3 covers 18 residues. V was shortened by 3 bases and J by 3 bases, with 24 bases between the two germline ends. CDR3 bases: TGTGCCAGCAGTTTTAGGCCTCCCTGGGCAGGAGGAAACTACGAGCAGTACTTC. Protein sequence: CASSFRPPWAGGNYEQYF.

This chain links TRBV5-1 with TRBJ2-1; no clear D gene. Trimming stripped 4 bases from V and 1 base from J, with 6 bases between. The CDR3 covers 13 residues. Germline loops: CDR1 SGHRS, CDR2 YFSETQ. The CDR3 DNA follows: TGCGCCAGCAGCAGAGATTCCTACAATGAGCAGTTCTTC. Its protein is CASSRDSYNEQFF.

In its sample, this clone was seen a few times. The chain is built from TRBV19 and TRBJ1-4; 10 bases align to TRBD1. The CDR3 has 15 amino acids. In germline, CDR1 is LNHDA, CDR2 SQIVND (reference sequence). The V and J ends lost 5 bases and 6 bases, in that order; junction bases with no gene match: 6. The CDR3 DNA reads TGTGCCAGTAGTCCCTCCGGGACAGGGGATGAAAAACTGTTTTTT. Translation gives CASSPSGTGDEKLFF.

The genes are TRBV6-5 and TRBJ1-3; 8 bases agree with TRBD1. This CDR3 contains 15 residues. V was clipped by 7 bases and J by 4 bases; unmatched bases: 9. CDR1 is MNHEY, CDR2 SVGAGI, per germline. DNA of the CDR3: TGTGCCAGCACCGTCGGACAGGGAGAAGGAAACACCATATATTTT. Protein sequence: CASTVGQGEGNTIYF.

This clone is labeled medium-sized. This chain uses TRBV6-1 with TRBJ1-1; D gene ambiguous. V lost 4 bases and J lost 1, with 16 bases in between. Germline V gives CDR1 MNHNS, CDR2 SASEGT. The CDR3 loop spans 16 amino acids. CDR3 in DNA: TGTGCCAGCAGTGCCTACGATTTCCTGAGGAACACTGAAGCTTTCTTT. It yields the protein CASSAYDFLRNTEAFF.

The V call is TRBV7-8, the J call TRBJ2-1; 10 nucleotides agree with TRBD2. This CDR3 spans 16 amino acids. The ends lost 5 bases at V and 5 bases at J; junction bases unmatched: 9. Germline loops: CDR1 SGHVS, CDR2 FQNEAQ. The CDR3 is CASSQRAGGDDNEQFF. The CDR3 DNA reads TGTGCCAGCAGCCAAAGAGCGGGGGGGGACGACAATGAGCAGTTCTTC.

This clone was found a few times. The rearrangement joins TRBV7-9 to TRBJ1-3, with TRBD1 matching 9 bases. V shed 5 bases, J shed 9 bases, and the junction held 8 bases outside the gene matches. The CDR3 contains 14 residues. CDR1 and CDR2 (germline): SEHNR, FQNEAQ (reference sequence). The CDR3 DNA reads as TGTGCCAGCAGCCCCCGGGACAGGGCCAGCACCATATATTTT. It specifies CASSPRDRASTIYF.

The chain couples TRBV3-1 (or the pseudogene TRBV3-2) to TRBJ2-7, with 13 bases lining up with TRBD2. Unmatched junction bases numbered 4, after V lost 4 bases and J lost 7 bases. This CDR3 has 14 amino acids. Germline lookup yields CDR1 LGHDT and CDR2 YNNKEL (reference sequence). CDR3 nucleotides: TGTGCCAGCAGCCCGGGACTAGCGGGGTGGGAGCAGTACTTC. Translating it yields CASSPGLAGWEQYF.